The 9 T cell receptor beta chains below come from one sample, sequenced in a study of radiation and T cells in renal cell carcinoma. Measured with immunoSEQ multiplex PCR; TCRdb has only the in-frame clones, and not every one. The sample holds 120,000 to 150,000 clones, 88% seen once. Time point of the sample: baseline pretreatment blood. Treatment given: 15 Gy SBRT to primary tumor, nephrectomy 4 weeks later. Sample: blood, taken from a patient whose treatment included radiotherapy and nephrectomy. These receptors came from a woman between 65 and 79 years old with renal cell carcinoma.

Regarding this clone: The junction differs from germline at one of its ends, possibly a read error. The same CDR3 arises from other DNA sequences in this sample as well. This chain joins TRBV7-7 and TRBJ2-2, with D tentatively TRBD1 or TRBD2 (5 bases each). Germline V gene sequence: CDR1 SSHAT, CDR2 FNYEAQ (reference sequence). The CDR3 has 15 amino acids. The CDR3 DNA reads TGTGCTAGCAGCTCGGGGACGGTGAACACCGGGGAGCTGTTTTTT. Protein sequence: CASSSGTVNTGELFF. The whole variable domain, filled in from reference TRBV7-7 and TRBJ2-2, reads GAGVSQSPRYKVTKRGQDVTLRCDPISSHATLYWYQQALGQGPEFLTYFNYEAQPDKSGLPSDRFSAERPEGSISTLTIQRTEQRDSAMYRCASSSGTVNTGELFFGEGSRLTVL.

The J gene is TRBJ1-2, the V gene TRBV5-8; TRBD1 aligns across 11 bases. From germline, CDR1 is SGHTS and CDR2 YDEGEE. With 4 bases clipped from V and 4 bases from J, the junction kept 3 bases outside the gene matches. The CDR3 length is 14 residues. CDR3 coding DNA: TGTGCCAGCAGCGGGGGGACAGGGGGCTATGGCTACACCTTC. Translating gives CASSGGTGGYGYTF.

CDR3 DNA: TGTGCCAGTAGTATAGTCCGGGGAGACGAGCAGTACTTC. Translated: CASSIVRGDEQYF. The chain recombines TRBV19 with TRBJ2-7; possible D gene TRBD2, 5 bases. Germline CDR1 reads LNHDA; CDR2 reads SQIVND (reference sequence). V shed 1 base and J shed 5 bases, with 9 bases lying between them. The length of the CDR3 is 13 residues.

The chain links TRBV6-6 to TRBJ1-2; 10 nucleotides match TRBD1. The germline gives CDR1 MNHNY, CDR2 SVGAGI (reference sequence). V gave up 6 bases and J gave up 8 bases; unmatched junction bases: 6. This CDR3 contains 13 residues. For the CDR3, the DNA is TGTGCCAGCAGCCAAGGGACAGGGGCGGGCTACACCTTC. It codes for CASSQGTGAGYTF.

CDR3: CAWSSRDRGLPYEQYF. The CDR3 DNA reads as TGTGCCTGGAGTTCCCGGGACAGGGGCCTTCCCTACGAGCAGTACTTC. The genes are TRBV30 and TRBJ2-7; TRBD1 agrees at 10 bases. Losses at the gene ends were 2 bases for V and 2 bases for J; bases not matched to a gene: 9. This CDR3 has 16 amino acids. Germline CDR1 is GTSNPN and CDR2 is SVGIG (reference sequence).

V is TRBV6-1 and J is TRBJ1-5; no clear D. V lost 6 bases, J lost 4 bases, and 10 bases lay in between. The CDR3 runs to 13 residues. From germline, CDR1 is MNHNS and CDR2 SASEGT. CDR3 region: CASRGSQNQPQHF. The CDR3 DNA is TGTGCCAGCAGGGGCAGCCAGAATCAGCCCCAGCATTTT.

The V gene is TRBV6-1, the J gene TRBJ1-5, with D uncertain. Trimming removed 2 bases at V and 3 bases at J, with 8 bases between. The germline V gene has CDR1 MNHNS and CDR2 SASEGT. This CDR3 is 14 amino acids long. The DNA for the CDR3 is TGTGCCAGCAGTGAATTCGTGGACAATCAGCCCCAGCATTTT. It encodes CASSEFVDNQPQHF.

This clone was found once. The chain is built from TRBV2 and TRBJ2-3; a weak D match, TRBD2 (6 bases). CDR3 length: 16 residues. With 3 bases removed from V and 2 bases from J, the gap between germline ends came to 15 bases. Germline V gene lookup returns CDR1 SNHLY and CDR2 FYNNEI. For the CDR3, the DNA is TGTGCCAGCAGTGACGGTGGGGGGTTGTACACAGATACGCAGTATTTT. Protein sequence: CASSDGGGLYTDTQYF.

CDR3 protein: CASTLAGGLSGEQFF. CDR3 DNA: TGTGCCAGCACCCTAGCGGGGGGCCTTTCCGGGGAGCAGTTCTTC. The chain joins TRBV6-1 to TRBJ2-1; 11 bases are shared with TRBD2. This CDR3 region has 15 residues. The V and J ends lost 7 bases and 10 bases, in that order; junction bases with no gene match: 12. Germline CDR1 is MNHNS and CDR2 is SASEGT.